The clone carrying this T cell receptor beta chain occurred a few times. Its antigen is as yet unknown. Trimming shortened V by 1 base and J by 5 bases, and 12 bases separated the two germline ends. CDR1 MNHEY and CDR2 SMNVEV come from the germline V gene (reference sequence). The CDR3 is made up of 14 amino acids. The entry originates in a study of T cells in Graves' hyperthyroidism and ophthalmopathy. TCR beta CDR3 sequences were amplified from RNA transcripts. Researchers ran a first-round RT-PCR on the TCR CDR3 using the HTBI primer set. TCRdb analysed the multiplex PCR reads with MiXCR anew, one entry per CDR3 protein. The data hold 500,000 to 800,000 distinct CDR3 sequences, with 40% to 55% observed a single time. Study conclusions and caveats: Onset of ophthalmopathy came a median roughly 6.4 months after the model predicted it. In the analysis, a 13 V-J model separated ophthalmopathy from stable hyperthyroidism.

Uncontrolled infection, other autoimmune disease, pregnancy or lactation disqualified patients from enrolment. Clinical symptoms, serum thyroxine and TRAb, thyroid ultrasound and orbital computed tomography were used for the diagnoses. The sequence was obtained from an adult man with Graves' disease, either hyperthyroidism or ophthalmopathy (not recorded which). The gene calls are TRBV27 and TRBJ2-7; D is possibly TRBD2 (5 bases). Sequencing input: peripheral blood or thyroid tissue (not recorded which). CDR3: CASSLLAERDEQYF. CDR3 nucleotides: TGTGCCAGCAGTTTATTGGCGGAGAGGGACGAGCAGTACTTC.